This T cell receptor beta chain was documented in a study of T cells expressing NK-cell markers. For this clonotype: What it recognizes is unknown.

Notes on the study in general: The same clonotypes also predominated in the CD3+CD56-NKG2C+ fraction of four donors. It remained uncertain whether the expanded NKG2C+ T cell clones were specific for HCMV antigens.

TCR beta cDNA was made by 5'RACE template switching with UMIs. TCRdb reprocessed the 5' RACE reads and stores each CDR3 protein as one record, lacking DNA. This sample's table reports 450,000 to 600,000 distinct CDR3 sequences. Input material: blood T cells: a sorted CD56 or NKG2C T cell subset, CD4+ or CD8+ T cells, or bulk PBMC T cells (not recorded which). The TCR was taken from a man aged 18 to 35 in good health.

CDR3 amino acids: CSVAHRGQGDEQFF. This chain links TRBV29-1 with TRBJ2-1; the D call of TRBD1 rests on TCRdb alone, since no DNA is present to check it. This CDR3 spans 14 amino acids. Germline V gives CDR1 SQVTM, CDR2 ANQGSEA.